This T cell receptor beta chain was captured in a study of T cells in Graves' hyperthyroidism and ophthalmopathy. About the study: Peripheral blood draws took place at initial diagnosis, ahead of any treatment.

This clonotype was found a few times. Its matching antigen is unknown. The TCR beta CDR3 regions underwent amplification using RNA transcripts as the source. First-round RT-PCR of the TCR CDR3 relied on the HTBI primer set. TCRdb called the multiplex PCR reads again in MiXCR, with one record for every CDR3 protein. In the table there are approximately 400,000 distinct CDR3 sequences, 15% to 20% of which are singletons. Study-wide results and caveats: Before onset, ophthalmopathy was predicted by the model a median roughly six months earlier.

Over 18 months, lack of ophthalmopathy progression marked Graves' hyperthyroidism as stable. Thyroid ultrasound, orbital computed tomography, clinical symptoms, and serum thyroxine and TRAb underpinned diagnoses. Trimming cost V 3 bases and J 7 bases; bases outside gene matches: 7. CDR3 size: 15 residues. Germline CDR1 reads SGDLS; CDR2 reads YYNGEE. The genes are TRBV9 and TRBJ2-2; 9 nucleotides match TRBD1. The sample taken for sequencing was blood. This TCR came from a woman aged 18 to 35 with Graves' hyperthyroidism. The CDR3 loop reads CASSEAGTGIGELFF. CDR3 DNA sequence: TGTGCCAGCAGCGAAGCCGGGACAGGGATCGGGGAGCTGTTTTTT.